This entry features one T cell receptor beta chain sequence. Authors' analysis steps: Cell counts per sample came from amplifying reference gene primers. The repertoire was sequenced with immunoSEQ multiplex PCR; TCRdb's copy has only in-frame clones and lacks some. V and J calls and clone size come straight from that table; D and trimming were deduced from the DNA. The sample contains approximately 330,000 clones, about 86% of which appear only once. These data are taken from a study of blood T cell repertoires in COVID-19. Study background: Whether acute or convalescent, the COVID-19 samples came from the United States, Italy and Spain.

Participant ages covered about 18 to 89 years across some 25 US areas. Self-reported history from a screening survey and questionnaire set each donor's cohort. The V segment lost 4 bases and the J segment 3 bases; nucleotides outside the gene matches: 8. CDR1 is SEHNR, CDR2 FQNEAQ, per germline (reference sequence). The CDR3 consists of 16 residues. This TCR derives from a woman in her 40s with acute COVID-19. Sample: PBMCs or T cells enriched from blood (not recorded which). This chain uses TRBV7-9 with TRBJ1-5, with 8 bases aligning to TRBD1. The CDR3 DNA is TGTGCCAGCAGCTCAGACAGGGGATGGGACAATCAGCCCCAGCATTTT. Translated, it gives CASSSDRGWDNQPQHF.